One T cell receptor beta chain is described in this entry. In its sample, this clone was seen once. What antigen it recognizes has not been identified. Qualities for individual bases were not recorded, and no much larger clone is one base off. This entry belongs to a study of control samples from healthy donors and cancer patients (dated by TCRdb to between 2020 and 2021). Trimmed from V: 4 bases; trimmed from J: 2 bases; junction bases lacking a gene match: 5. CDR1 and CDR2, per the germline V gene, are MNHEY and SVGAGI. Including cysteine and phenylalanine, the CDR3 has 15 amino acids. Of the read, only the CDR3 DNA is kept; its 45 bases are in frame from base 1. Library preparation was by the immunoSEQ multiplex PCR assay. TCRdb's version of the immuneACCESS table is confined to in-frame rearrangements and falls short of the full clone set. An unresolved V gene accounts for under half of the shortfall where checked; the remainder is of unknown origin. The sample has 75,000 to 100,000 clones on record, about nine tenths of them singletons. Of the sample, around 2.8% falls within the top ten clones.

The chain joins TRBV6-5 to TRBJ1-2; the central 9 bases match TRBD1. The sample consisted of blood. The sequence was collected from a human donor in good health. The donor label of this sample is uncertain. In nucleotides, the sequence is TGTGCCAGCAGTTCGCCGGGACAGGGAAACTATGGCTACACCTTC. This yields the protein CASSSPGQGNYGYTF.